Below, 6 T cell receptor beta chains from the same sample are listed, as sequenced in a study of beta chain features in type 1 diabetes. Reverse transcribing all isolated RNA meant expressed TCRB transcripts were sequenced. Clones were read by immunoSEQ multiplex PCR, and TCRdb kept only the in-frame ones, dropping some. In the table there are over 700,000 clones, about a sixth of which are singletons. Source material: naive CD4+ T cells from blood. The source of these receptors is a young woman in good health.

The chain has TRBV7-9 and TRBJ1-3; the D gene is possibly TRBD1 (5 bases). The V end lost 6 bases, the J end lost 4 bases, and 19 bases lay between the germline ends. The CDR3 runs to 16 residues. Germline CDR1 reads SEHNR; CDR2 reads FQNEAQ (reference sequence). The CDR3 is CASRPPGPLKGNTIYF. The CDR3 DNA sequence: TGTGCCAGCAGGCCGCCGGGACCTCTAAAGGGAAACACCATATATTTT.

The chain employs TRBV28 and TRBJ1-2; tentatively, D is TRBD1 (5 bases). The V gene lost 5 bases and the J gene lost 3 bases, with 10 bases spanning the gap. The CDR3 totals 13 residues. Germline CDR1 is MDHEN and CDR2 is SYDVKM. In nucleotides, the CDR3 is TGTGCCAGCAGTCGAGGACAACACTATGGCTACACCTTC. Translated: CASSRGQHYGYTF.

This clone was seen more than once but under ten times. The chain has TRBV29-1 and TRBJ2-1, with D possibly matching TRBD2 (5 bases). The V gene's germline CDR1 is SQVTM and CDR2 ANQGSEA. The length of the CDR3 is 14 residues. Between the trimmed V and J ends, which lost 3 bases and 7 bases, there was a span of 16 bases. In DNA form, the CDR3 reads TGCAGCGTTGAGTCGGGATATAGCTGGAATGAGCAGTTCTTC. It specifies CSVESGYSWNEQFF.

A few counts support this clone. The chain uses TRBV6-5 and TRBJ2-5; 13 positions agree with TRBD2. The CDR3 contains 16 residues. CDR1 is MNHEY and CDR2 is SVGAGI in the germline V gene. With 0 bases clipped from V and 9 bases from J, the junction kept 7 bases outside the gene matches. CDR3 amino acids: CASSYSTGTSGKAQYF. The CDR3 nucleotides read TGTGCCAGCAGTTACTCGACTGGGACTAGCGGGAAAGCCCAGTACTTC.

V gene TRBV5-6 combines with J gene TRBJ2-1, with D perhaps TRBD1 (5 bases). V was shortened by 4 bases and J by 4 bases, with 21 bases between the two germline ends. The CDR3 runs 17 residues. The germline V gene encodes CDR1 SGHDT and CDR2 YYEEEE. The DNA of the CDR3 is TGTGCCAGCAGCCTAAGGGGCTATGCTCGAGCTTACAATGAGCAGTTCTTC. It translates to CASSLRGYARAYNEQFF.

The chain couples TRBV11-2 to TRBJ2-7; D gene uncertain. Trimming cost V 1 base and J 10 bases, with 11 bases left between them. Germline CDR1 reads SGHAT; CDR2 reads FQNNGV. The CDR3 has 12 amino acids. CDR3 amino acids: CASSLVQTLQYF. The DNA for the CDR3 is TGTGCCAGCAGCTTAGTCCAGACCCTTCAGTACTTC.